This T cell receptor (beta chain) was recovered during a study of shared clonotypes between healthy human individuals. Points from the study as a whole: Sequencing depth was expected to influence donor clonotype sharing.

The method was immunoSEQ multiplex PCR; TCRdb's version includes in-frame clones alone and lacks a portion of them. The sample consists of over a million clones, 75% to 85% of them appearing once. The CDR3 has 13 amino acids. Trimming took off 8 bases at V and 15 bases at J, with 23 bases between the two ends. Germline CDR1 SNHLY, CDR2 FYNNEI. In regard to this clone: Its antigen is not identified.

This TCR came from a man aged 18-30 years in good health. Some clones in this sample may be carry-over from other donors' samples. The V and J genes are TRBV2 and TRBJ2-1, with a possible D match to TRBD1 (6 bases). Source material: memory CD4+ T cells from PBMCs. Subset described: CD45RA-negative fraction. CDR3 in DNA: TGTGCCAGCCGCCAGGGGTTAAACTCCCTAATGTTCTTC. It encodes CASRQGLNSLMFF.